What follows is one TCR beta chain and its context. J was trimmed by 5 bases and V by 5 bases; bases with no gene match: 4. The V gene's germline CDR1 is SGHTA and CDR2 FQGTGA. This CDR3 comprises 15 residues. This sample was included in a study of graft-versus-host responses after intestinal transplantation. Profiled with immunoSEQ multiplex PCR; TCRdb holds only in-frame clones, not every one. The sample yields about 25,000 clones, approximately 93% seen once. The source was PBMCs, collected 18 days after transplant. V usage is TRBV7-3 and J usage is TRBJ2-1, with 12 bases identical to TRBD2. The sequence came from a human patient who received an intestinal transplant, so some T cells may come from the graft donor. In DNA form, the CDR3 reads TGTGCCAGCAGCGAACTAGCGGGGGGTCACAATGAGCAGTTCTTC. It is translated as CASSELAGGHNEQFF.